This TCR beta chain was documented in a study of shared clonotypes between healthy human individuals. Study-wide findings and caveats: Naive CD4 clonotypes were shared across several donors at about 5.3%.

Some clones are missing from TCRdb's copy, which holds only in-frame ones; the method was immunoSEQ multiplex PCR. Among about 2.5 million clones listed, less than 95% were seen once. Every donor was a Caucasian adult from Nashville, Tennessee. This CDR3 has 18 residues. Unmatched junction bases numbered 12, after V lost 3 bases and J lost 5 bases. In germline, CDR1 is SGDLS, CDR2 YYNGEE. In the case of this clone: Its specificity is not known.

This chain links TRBV9 with TRBJ2-5; 14 bases map to TRBD2. The sample taken for sequencing was naive CD4+ T cells from PBMCs. The subset was: CD45RA+ positively selected. The receptor was isolated from a man aged 18 to 30 in good health. Some clones in this sample may be carry-over from other donors' samples. CDR3 region: CASSGGLAGGAEGETQYF. The CDR3 DNA follows: TGTGCCAGCAGCGGAGGACTAGCGGGAGGCGCTGAGGGGGAGACCCAGTACTTC.